Presented here are 27 T cell receptor beta chains from one specimen sequenced in a study of T cells in Graves' hyperthyroidism and ophthalmopathy. The source material, RNA transcripts, was used to amplify TCR beta CDR3 regions. Using the HTBI primer set, a first-round RT-PCR was run on the TCR CDR3. One entry per CDR3 protein, called by TCRdb with MiXCR from the multiplex PCR reads. The data show roughly 380,000 distinct CDR3 sequences, about 19% seen once. The sequenced sample was blood. Every receptor here comes from a young woman with Graves' hyperthyroidism.

This clonotype was observed at least ten times. This CDR3 reads CASSSRGGTEAFF. The DNA for the CDR3 is TGTGCCAGTAGTTCCCGGGGCGGCACTGAAGCTTTCTTT. The chain has TRBV19 and TRBJ1-1; D possibly corresponds to TRBD1 (5 bases). CDR1 LNHDA and CDR2 SQIVND come from the germline V gene (reference sequence). Trimming shortened V by 5 bases and J by 4 bases, and 11 bases separated the two germline ends. The CDR3 runs 13 residues.

In this sample, this clonotype turned up many times. The chain is built from TRBV7-2 and TRBJ1-5; no clear D gene. Germline V gives CDR1 SGHTA, CDR2 FQGNSA. This CDR3 has 14 residues. The V end was cut by 5 bases, the J end by 1 base, with 9 bases between. The CDR3 spells CASSRDLSNQPQHF. The CDR3 DNA reads TGTGCCAGCAGCCGGGATTTGAGCAATCAGCCCCAGCATTTT.

In this sample, this clonotype turned up many times. The chain carries TRBV5-1 and TRBJ2-3, with D maybe TRBD2 (6 bases). Germline values: CDR1 SGHRS, CDR2 YFSETQ. The CDR3 length is 14 residues. V was shortened by 4 bases and J by 0 bases, with 9 bases between the two germline ends. CDR3 sequence (DNA): TGCGCCAGCAGCCCGGGGACTAGCACAGATACGCAGTATTTT. Residues: CASSPGTSTDTQYF.

This clonotype was counted ten times or more. This rearrangement joins TRBV2 to TRBJ2-5, with 12 bases that match TRBD1. The CDR3 consists of 15 residues. J was trimmed by 5 bases and V by 6 bases; bases with no gene match: 7. CDR1 is SNHLY, CDR2 FYNNEI, per germline. The CDR3 DNA reads as TGTGCCAGCAGCCTATGGGACAGGGGGCTGGAGACCCAGTACTTC. Translating gives CASSLWDRGLETQYF.

This clonotype was picked up many times. This rearrangement joins TRBV11-2 to TRBJ2-5; 8 nucleotides align to TRBD2. Germline trimming cut 3 bases from V and 7 bases from J; bases unmatched to any gene: 4. CDR1 and CDR2 from the germline V gene are SGHAT and FQNNGV. The CDR3 consists of 13 residues. CDR3: CASSFIAGGTQYF. The DNA of the CDR3 is TGTGCCAGCAGCTTCATCGCGGGGGGGACCCAGTACTTC.

At least ten counts were recorded for this clonotype. This rearrangement joins TRBV7-9 to TRBJ2-5; 7 bases fit TRBD2. V lost 5 bases, J lost 1 base, and 4 bases stayed unmatched. Per germline, CDR1 SEHNR and CDR2 FQNEAQ (reference sequence). This CDR3 has 14 residues. The CDR3 sequence is CASSRGGTQETQYF. DNA for the CDR3: TGTGCCAGCAGCCGCGGGGGAACCCAAGAGACCCAGTACTTC.

The table lists this clonotype with many counts. The chain employs TRBV7-9 and TRBJ1-2; D call uncertain. The CDR3 covers 13 residues. The germline gives CDR1 SEHNR, CDR2 FQNEAQ (reference sequence). The germline V and J ends were trimmed by 7 bases and 3 bases, with 12 bases remaining between them. For the CDR3, the DNA is TGTGCCAGCAACCGCGGGGTGGACTATGGCTACACCTTC. Its protein is CASNRGVDYGYTF.

The rearrangement links TRBV24-1 to TRBJ1-1, with a weak D call TRBD1 (6 bases). CDR3 size: 12 residues. V was shortened by 9 bases and J by 1 base, with 8 bases between the two germline ends. The germline gives CDR1 KGHDR, CDR2 SFDVKD. CDR3 loop: CATRGGNTEAFF. In DNA, the CDR3 is TGTGCCACCCGAGGGGGGAACACTGAAGCTTTCTTT.

V usage is TRBV30 and J usage is TRBJ1-3; D may be TRBD1 (6 bases). The length of the CDR3 is 16 residues. Germline loops: CDR1 GTSNPN, CDR2 SVGIG (reference sequence). The V end lost 5 bases, the J end lost 0 bases, and 17 bases lay between the germline ends. CDR3: CAWVQWDKRSGNTIYF. DNA for the CDR3: TGTGCCTGGGTGCAGTGGGACAAGCGCTCTGGAAACACCATATATTTT.

This clonotype has ten or more counts. This rearrangement joins TRBV7-3 to TRBJ2-7; perhaps TRBD2 as D (6 bases). CDR1 and CDR2 (germline): SGHTA, FQGTGA. The CDR3 sequence is 13 residues long. Trimming took off 5 bases at V and 3 bases at J, with 11 bases between the two ends. In nucleotides, the CDR3 is TGTGCCAGCAGCCCCCTCGGGGGCTACGAGCAGTACTTC. It specifies CASSPLGGYEQYF.

This clonotype occurred once. Possible read error: a much larger clone is one base away. The V gene is TRBV28, the J gene TRBJ2-7; D is unclear. This CDR3 has 13 residues. CDR1 is MDHEN, CDR2 SYDVKM, per germline. The CDR3 protein is CASSLLSDYEQYV. The CDR3 nucleotides are TGCGCCAGCAGCCTTCTATCGGACTACGAGCAGTACGTC.

This clonotype was seen many times. The chain uses TRBV5-1 and TRBJ1-1, with a possible D match to TRBD1 (6 bases). V was cut by 2 bases and J by 5 bases, with 13 bases left in between. The CDR3 runs to 14 residues. Germline V lookup: CDR1 SGHRS, CDR2 YFSETQ. The CDR3 reads CASSLGGPGTEAFF. The CDR3 DNA reads as TGCGCCAGCAGCTTAGGGGGACCCGGTACTGAAGCTTTCTTT.

Ten or more counts support this clonotype. The chain links TRBV2 to TRBJ2-7, with 7 bases matching TRBD2. Germline CDR1 and CDR2: SNHLY and FYNNEI. This CDR3 contains 14 residues. The ends lost 10 bases at V and 0 bases at J; junction bases unmatched: 9. The CDR3 nucleotides are TGTGCCATCCCTGGGGGGGGAACCTCCTACGAGCAGTACTTC. Translating gives CAIPGGGTSYEQYF.

Many counts were recorded for this clonotype. The J gene is TRBJ2-5, the V gene TRBV10-1, with no clear D. V was pared by 3 bases and J by 2 bases, with 10 bases between. Germline V gene sequence: CDR1 WNHNN, CDR2 SYGVQD (reference sequence). The CDR3 runs to 14 residues. The CDR3 DNA is TGCGCCAGCAGTGACGGCGGCAGTCAAGAGACCCAGTACTTC. Translating gives CASSDGGSQETQYF.

At least ten counts were recorded for this clonotype. V and J are TRBV10-3 and TRBJ1-2; 8 positions agree with TRBD1. The V gene end was trimmed by 2 bases and the J gene end by 3 bases; junction bases not matched to a gene: 11. Germline V lookup: CDR1 ENHRY, CDR2 SYGVKD. The CDR3 runs to 17 residues. CDR3 DNA sequence: TGTGCCATCAGTGAGATAAGCCCGGGACAGGAGGACTATGGCTACACCTTC. Translated, it gives CAISEISPGQEDYGYTF.

This clonotype was detected many times. CDR3 sequence reads: CASSKQGSGDIQYF. CDR3 sequence (DNA): TGTGCCAGCAGTAAACAGGGGAGTGGGGACATTCAGTACTTC. The chain is built from TRBV12-3 or TRBV12-4 and TRBJ2-4; 7 nucleotides agree with TRBD1. Trimming at V came to 5 bases and at J to 8 bases, leaving 9 bases not matched to a gene. The CDR3 extends over 14 amino acids.

This clonotype was detected many times. This rearrangement joins TRBV27 to TRBJ1-5; tentative D call: TRBD1 (5 bases). Trimming shortened V by 6 bases and J by 2 bases, and 11 bases separated the two germline ends. In germline, CDR1 is MNHEY, CDR2 SMNVEV (reference sequence). This CDR3 comprises 14 residues. CDR3 region: CASRKGLGNQPQHF. The CDR3 DNA is TGTGCCAGCAGGAAGGGGTTGGGCAATCAGCCCCAGCATTTT.

This chain links TRBV6-5 with TRBJ2-7; maybe TRBD2 (6 bases). CDR1 MNHEY and CDR2 SVGAGI come from the germline V gene. V was pared by 2 bases and J by 5 bases, with 13 bases between. The CDR3 runs 14 residues. CDR3 nucleotides: TGTGCCAGCAGTTACCGGGGGTTCGCCCACGAGCAGTACTTC. It encodes CASSYRGFAHEQYF.

Concerning this clonotype: An end of the junction differs from the germline gene, which may be a read error. The rearrangement links TRBV30 to TRBJ1-3, with D unclear. Germline V lookup: CDR1 GTSNPN, CDR2 SVGIG (reference sequence). The CDR3 loop spans 15 amino acids. CDR3 nucleotides: TGTGCCTGGAGAATAACGGAACACTTTGGAAACACCATATGTTTT. Translation: CAWRITEHFGNTICF.

This clonotype appeared many times. J is TRBJ1-2 and V is TRBV7-8; 8 bases align to TRBD1. CDR3 length: 14 amino acids. The germline V gene has CDR1 SGHVS and CDR2 FQNEAQ. The J segment lost 4 bases and the V segment lost 6 bases, leaving 7 bases of the junction unmatched. CDR3 loop: CASRPRQGIYGYTF. CDR3 nucleotides: TGTGCCAGCAGACCTCGACAGGGGATCTATGGCTACACCTTC.

This clonotype was counted ten times or more. This sequence joins TRBV5-1 and TRBJ2-7, with D unresolved. Trimming stripped 0 bases from V and 3 bases from J, with 13 bases between. Per germline, CDR1 SGHRS and CDR2 YFSETQ. CDR3 size: 15 residues. CDR3 DNA: TGCGCCAGCAGCTTGGACATGGGCCCTATCTACGAGCAGTACTTC. Amino acid sequence: CASSLDMGPIYEQYF.

This chain connects TRBV18 to TRBJ1-3; 7 nucleotides match TRBD1. V lost 1 base, J lost 0 bases, and 6 bases stayed unmatched. Germline CDR1 KGHSH, CDR2 LQKENI. The CDR3 spans 17 residues. The CDR3 here is CASSPRLQGSSGNTIYF. In DNA, the CDR3 is TGTGCCAGCTCACCACGGCTACAGGGGAGCTCTGGAAACACCATATATTTT.

This clonotype was detected many times. The gene calls are TRBV20-1 and TRBJ2-7; a possible D gene is TRBD1 (5 bases). Germline V CDR1 and CDR2: DFQATT, SNEGSKA (reference sequence). There are 14 residues in the CDR3. Trimming removed 5 bases from V and 2 bases from J, with 16 bases in between. Here the CDR3 DNA reads TGCAGTGCTCCCGCGACAGACAGAACCTACGAGCAGTACTTC. Its protein is CSAPATDRTYEQYF.

This clonotype was recorded at least ten times. V usage is TRBV19 and J usage is TRBJ1-5; D gene uncertain. V was pared by 8 bases and J by 2 bases, with 10 bases between. CDR3 size: 13 residues. Germline V gene sequence: CDR1 LNHDA, CDR2 SQIVND (reference sequence). In nucleotides, the CDR3 is TGTGCCAGTCAGCCCTGGGGCAATCAGCCCCAGCATTTT. Translating gives CASQPWGNQPQHF.

This clonotype was found many times. This chain joins TRBV3-1 and TRBJ1-1, with TRBD1 as a possible D gene (5 bases). The germline gives CDR1 LGHDT, CDR2 YNNKEL (reference sequence). There are 12 residues in the CDR3. The V gene lost 0 bases and the J gene lost 10 bases, with 9 bases spanning the gap. CDR3 DNA: TGTGCCAGCAGCCAAGAAGGGGTCGGAGCTTTCTTT. It codes for CASSQEGVGAFF.

This clonotype was seen ten or more times. The chain carries TRBV11-2 and TRBJ1-1; tentatively, D is TRBD1 (5 bases). Germline values: CDR1 SGHAT, CDR2 FQNNGV. This CDR3 is built from 13 residues. Trimming cost V 5 bases and J 6 bases, with 13 bases left between them. CDR3 residues: CASSPRRGAEAFF. CDR3 nucleotide sequence: TGTGCCAGCAGCCCCCGGCGGGGCGCTGAAGCTTTCTTT.

This clonotype has ten or more counts. The gene calls are TRBV6-5 and TRBJ2-7; no clear D gene. V lost 0 bases and J 2 bases, leaving 5 bases between the germline ends. From germline, CDR1 is MNHEY and CDR2 SVGAGI. There are 13 residues in the CDR3. The CDR3 DNA follows: TGTGCCAGCAGTTACTCGATGCCCTACGAGCAGTACTTC. Encoded protein: CASSYSMPYEQYF.